These 23 T cell receptor beta chains were all obtained from the same sample, sequenced in a study of Graves' ophthalmopathy and Graves' hyperthyroidism. The TCR beta CDR3 regions underwent amplification from RNA transcripts. The first-round RT-PCR employed HTBI primers together with the Qiagen OneStep RT-PCR kit. A multiplex PCR was then performed as the second round. TCRdb independently ran MiXCR on the multiplex PCR reads; one entry per CDR3 protein. The repertoire holds 600,000 to 950,000 distinct CDR3 sequences, with 40% as singletons. Sample: peripheral blood. These receptors were collected from an adult man with Graves' ophthalmopathy.

The chain is built from TRBV25-1 and TRBJ2-7, with 8 bases matching TRBD1. The CDR3 contains 17 residues. V gave up 4 bases and J gave up 4 bases; unmatched junction bases: 15. Germline CDR1 reads MGHDK; CDR2 reads SYGVNS. CDR3 coding DNA: TGTGCCAGCAGTGCGACACCCCCCAGGGGGCAGCTTTACGAGCAGTACTTC. It translates to CASSATPPRGQLYEQYF.

This clonotype was found many times. The rearrangement joins TRBV15 to TRBJ1-5; D not certain. Trimming cost V 0 bases and J 5 bases, with 5 bases left between them. The CDR3 sequence is 13 residues long. The germline gives CDR1 LNHNV, CDR2 YYDKDF (reference sequence). This CDR3 is CATSRDTDQPQHF. CDR3 in DNA: TGTGCCACCAGCAGAGATACGGATCAGCCCCAGCATTTT.

As to this clonotype: The junction shows a germline mismatch at one end, possibly a read error. This sequence joins TRBV29-1 and TRBJ1-1; D remains ambiguous. Germline V CDR1 and CDR2: SQVTM, ANQGSEA. There are 13 residues in the CDR3. The CDR3 here is CAWIGQRNTEAFF. The CDR3 DNA follows: TGTGCCTGGATAGGGCAGAGGAACACTGAAGCTTTCTTT.

This clonotype was counted ten times or more. This chain links TRBV2 with TRBJ1-2; TRBD1 aligns across 10 bases. The CDR3 totals 12 residues. J lost 6 bases, V lost 10 bases, and 5 bases had no gene match. The germline V gene encodes CDR1 SNHLY and CDR2 FYNNEI. The CDR3 loop is CAKAGTGDGYTF. The CDR3 DNA is TGTGCCAAGGCAGGGACAGGGGATGGCTACACCTTC.

A note on this clonotype: The junction departs from germline at one end; a sequencing error may be responsible. The rearrangement uses TRBV24-1 and TRBJ1-5; 12 nucleotides line up with TRBD1. There are 16 residues in the CDR3. Germline V gene lookup returns CDR1 KGHDR and CDR2 SFDVKD. CDR3 in amino acids: CSARATGTGGFQPQHF. Here the CDR3 DNA reads TGCAGTGCTAGAGCGACCGGGACAGGGGGCTTTCAGCCCCAGCATTTT.

V is TRBV5-8 and J is TRBJ2-5; unclear D gene. V was shortened by 4 bases and J by 0 bases, with 10 bases between the two germline ends. Germline V CDR1 and CDR2: SGHTS, YDEGEE. The CDR3 has 14 amino acids. CDR3 sequence (DNA): TGTGCCAGCAGCACACAACTATACCAAGAGACCCAGTACTTC. Its translation: CASSTQLYQETQYF.

The chain links TRBV30 to TRBJ1-6; D is unclear. V was shortened by 1 base and J by 7 bases, with 5 bases between the two germline ends. CDR3 length: 12 residues. Germline CDR1 reads GTSNPN; CDR2 reads SVGIG (reference sequence). CDR3 sequence: CAWSAGNSPLHF. CDR3 DNA sequence: TGTGCCTGGAGTGCGGGGAATTCACCCCTCCACTTT. The full variable domain, its missing parts supplied by reference TRBV30 and TRBJ1-6, is SQTIHQWPATLVQPVGSPLSLECTVEGTSNPNLYWYRQAAGRGLQLLFYSVGIGQISSEVPQNLSASRPQDRQFILSSKKLLLSDSGFYLCAWSAGNSPLHFGNGTRLTVT.

The rearrangement links TRBV5-8 to TRBJ2-5; the D is unclear. The CDR3 is 13 amino acids. CDR1 and CDR2 (germline): SGHTS, YDEGEE. Trimming cost V 4 bases and J 2 bases, with 9 bases left between them. The CDR3 loop is CASSLMDQETQYF. CDR3 sequence (DNA): TGTGCCAGCAGCCTAATGGATCAAGAGACCCAGTACTTC.

This clonotype was counted a few times. The junction shows a germline mismatch at one end, possibly a read error. This chain links TRBV11-2 with TRBJ1-4; no clear D. Germline-derived CDR1 and CDR2 are SGHAT and FQNNGV. The CDR3 runs to 14 residues. The CDR3 DNA sequence: TGCGCCAGCAGCCAAGGACTGATTAATGAAAAACTGTTTTTT. Amino acids: CASSQGLINEKLFF.

This clonotype appeared many times. This chain's CDR3 is CASSGDSPWAEQYF. CDR3 sequence (DNA): TGTGCCAGCAGCGGAGATAGCCCTTGGGCCGAGCAGTACTTC. This rearrangement joins TRBV7-9 to TRBJ2-7; no definite D call. The V and J ends lost 5 bases and 6 bases respectively, with 17 bases between them. Looked up from germline, CDR1 is SEHNR and CDR2 is FQNEAQ (reference sequence). The CDR3 has 14 residues.

A few counts support this clonotype. This sequence joins TRBV19 and TRBJ2-7; D might be TRBD1 (7 bases). V dropped 3 bases and J dropped 2 bases, with 11 bases sitting between them. In germline, CDR1 is LNHDA, CDR2 SQIVND (reference sequence). CDR3 length equals 14 residues. The CDR3 spells CASSIGGTAYEQYF. CDR3 coding DNA: TGTGCCAGTAGTATCGGAGGGACAGCCTACGAGCAGTACTTC.

In this sample, this clonotype turned up many times. The genes are TRBV29-1 and TRBJ1-5; a possible D gene is TRBD1 (5 bases). Per the germline V gene, CDR1 is SQVTM and CDR2 is ANQGSEA. This CDR3 spans 13 amino acids. Trimming pared 7 bases from V and 4 bases from J, leaving 14 bases between. Here the CDR3 reads CSAAGNLNQPQHF. The CDR3 coding sequence is TGCAGCGCCGCAGGGAACCTAAATCAGCCCCAGCATTTT.

About this clonotype: At one end, the junction sequence differs from germline, possibly due to a read error. The chain recombines TRBV24-1 with TRBJ1-2; the D gene is possibly TRBD1 (5 bases). This CDR3 is 16 amino acids long. Per germline, CDR1 KGHDR and CDR2 SFDVKD. CDR3 protein: CASSPTRQGWVYGYTF. The CDR3 DNA reads TGTGCCAGCAGTCCGACGCGGCAGGGTTGGGTCTATGGCTACACCTTC.

This clonotype was counted ten times or more. The chain carries TRBV20-1 and TRBJ1-5, with D unclear. Trimming pared 4 bases from V and 0 bases from J, leaving 7 bases between. Germline lookup yields CDR1 DFQATT and CDR2 SNEGSKA (reference sequence). The CDR3 has 13 amino acids. CDR3 DNA: TGCAGTGCTAACGGACCTAGCAATCAGCCCCAGCATTTT. Translation: CSANGPSNQPQHF.

This clonotype was picked up a small number of times. The V gene is TRBV5-5, the J gene TRBJ2-5; tentatively, D is TRBD2 (5 bases). V was pared by 5 bases and J by 5 bases, with 10 bases between. The germline V gene has CDR1 SGHKS and CDR2 YYEKEE (reference sequence). This CDR3 spans 12 amino acids. The CDR3: CASSGLGETQYF. The CDR3 coding sequence is TGTGCCAGCAGTGGACTGGGGGAGACCCAGTACTTC.

The sample holds many counts of this clonotype. The chain employs TRBV20-1 and TRBJ2-7, with TRBD2 identical over 8 bases. J was trimmed by 5 bases and V by 3 bases; bases with no gene match: 9. Germline V gene sequence: CDR1 DFQATT, CDR2 SNEGSKA (reference sequence). This CDR3 is 14 amino acids long. The CDR3 DNA reads TGCAGTGCTAGGTCGAGCGGGAGTTATAACGAGCAGTACTTC. This sequence encodes CSARSSGSYNEQYF.

Turning to this clonotype: No conserved phenylalanine or tryptophan is present at the end of the CDR3, so a read error is the likely explanation. The chain links TRBV7-2 to TRBJ1-1; possible D gene TRBD1, 6 bases. Germline V gene lookup returns CDR1 SGHTA and CDR2 FQGNSA. The V end was cut by 6 bases, the J end by 1 base, with 15 bases between. CDR3 size: 15 residues. CDR3 residues: CASSLRGGQNTEAFL. CDR3 nucleotides: TGTGCCAGCAGTTTGCGGGGGGGACAGAACACTGAAGCTTTCCTT.

This sequence joins TRBV2 and TRBJ2-6; 9 positions match TRBD1. From germline, CDR1 is SNHLY and CDR2 FYNNEI. The CDR3 has 18 residues. Trimming took 7 bases from V and 0 from J; bases not matched to a gene: 10. CDR3 in amino acids: CASTGQGRVFSGANVLTF. DNA of the CDR3: TGTGCCAGCACTGGACAGGGGAGGGTCTTCTCTGGGGCCAACGTCCTGACTTTC.

The V and J genes are TRBV7-2 and TRBJ1-5, with D maybe TRBD1 (5 bases). V lost 5 bases to trimming and J lost 5 bases, with 16 bases between them. CDR1 is SGHTA and CDR2 is FQGNSA in the germline V gene. The CDR3 extends over 15 amino acids. CDR3: CASSLGPTSYQPQHF. CDR3 nucleotides: TGTGCCAGCAGCCTGGGACCGACGTCTTATCAGCCCCAGCATTTT.

The CDR3 loop is CASSFLRGELFF. The CDR3 DNA sequence: TGTGCCAGCAGTTTTCTCCGCGGGGAGCTGTTTTTT. The J gene is TRBJ2-2, the V gene TRBV25-1; D gene unclear. The length of the CDR3 is 12 residues. The V and J ends lost 5 bases and 7 bases respectively, with 8 bases between them. Germline CDR1 reads MGHDK; CDR2 reads SYGVNS. The full variable domain, completed using reference TRBV25-1 and TRBJ2-2, is EADIYQTPRYLVIGTGKKITLECSQTMGHDKMYWYQQDPGMELHLIHYSYGVNSTEKGDLSSESTVSRIRTEHFPLTLESARPSHTSQYLCASSFLRGELFFGEGSRLTVL.

This clonotype appeared many times. The chain combines TRBV15 with TRBJ1-5; D is unresolved. This CDR3 has 17 residues. CDR1 and CDR2 from the germline V gene are LNHNV and YYDKDF (reference sequence). The V gene lost 0 bases and the J gene lost 0 bases, with 12 bases spanning the gap. The CDR3 DNA is TGTGCCACCAGCAGAGATCCCCAGATCCTTAGCAATCAGCCCCAGCATTTT. This encodes CATSRDPQILSNQPQHF. The complete variable domain, with remaining parts taken from reference TRBV15 and TRBJ1-5, reads DAMVIQNPRYQVTQFGKPVTLSCSQTLNHNVMYWYQQKSSQAPKLLFHYYDKDFNNEADTPDNFQSRRPNTSFCFLDIRSPGLGDTAMYLCATSRDPQILSNQPQHFGDGTRLSIL.

This clonotype was seen only a few times. The V gene is TRBV2, the J gene TRBJ2-7; 7 bases map to TRBD2. CDR1 and CDR2 (germline): SNHLY, FYNNEI. With V trimmed by 1 base and J by 2 bases, 5 bases remained unmatched. The CDR3 totals 15 residues. This chain's CDR3 is CASSEVGGKAYEQYF. CDR3 coding DNA: TGTGCCAGCAGTGAAGTGGGAGGGAAGGCCTACGAGCAGTACTTC.

This clonotype was observed many times. The CDR3 nucleotides are TGTGCCAGCAGCTTTATGGGGGTAAACGAGCAGTACTTC. It specifies CASSFMGVNEQYF. The rearrangement uses TRBV7-8 and TRBJ2-7; either TRBD1 or TRBD2 may supply D (5 bases each). This CDR3 contains 13 residues. Between the trimmed V and J ends, which lost 3 bases and 5 bases, there was a span of 11 bases. Germline CDR1 SGHVS, CDR2 FQNEAQ.